The clone carrying this T cell receptor (beta chain) has a count of ten or more. Its specificity is not known. Construction of the TCR beta libraries employed iRepertoire HTBI primers in conjunction with Arm-PCR of CDR3 regions. TCRdb reprocessed the multiplex PCR reads with MiXCR, giving one entry per CDR3 protein. The sample consists of 300,000 to 400,000 distinct CDR3 sequences, about 20% of them appearing once. The sample originates from a study of regulatory T cells in long-lasting Graves disease. Study-wide findings and caveats: Persistent disease samples used TRBV28, TRBJ1-2 and TRBJ2-5 preferentially.

This CDR3 is built from 15 residues. Germline assignment: CDR1 LNHNV and CDR2 YYDKDF (reference sequence). The germline V and J ends were trimmed by 1 base and 0 bases, with 10 bases remaining between them. Time point specified: persistent/refractory GD, antithyroid drugs over 5 years with positive TRAb. TCR sequences were obtained from RNA taken from PBMCs. Graves' disease diagnosis used American Thyroid Association guidelines. The sequencing used peripheral blood mononuclear cells (PBMCs), collected when the disease was refractory, from a patient treated with antithyroid drugs. The V and J genes are TRBV15 and TRBJ2-7; D is undetermined. This TCR derives from a female donor with Graves disease. CDR3 nucleotide sequence: TGTGCCACCAGCAGAGGAGATTCCCGCTCCTACGAGCAGTACTTC. This translates into CATSRGDSRSYEQYF.